Shown below are 8 T cell receptor beta chains from a single sample sequenced in a study of cytomegalovirus exposure and HLA in healthy donors. Researchers ran the PCR with 60 Vbeta and 13 Jbeta primers. Generated by immunoSEQ multiplex PCR, the TCRdb table keeps only in-frame clones and is missing some. Counted here are 98,000 or so clones, roughly 80% occurring once; the ten biggest clones make up 7.5% to 9%. Material for sequencing was PBMCs. The source of these receptors is a female donor in good health and CMV-seronegative.

The CDR3 protein is CARSSFRDREVGELFF. CDR3 bases: TGTGCCAGAAGCTCCTTTAGGGACAGGGAAGTCGGGGAGCTGTTTTTT. The chain joins TRBV7-5 to TRBJ2-2; the table's D call TRBD1 went unverified against the DNA. TRBV7-5 is described as a pseudogene. The CDR3 consists of 16 residues.

The CDR3 bases are TGTGCCAGCAGTGGAGGTTACCTCTACGAGCAGTACTTC. It translates to CASSGGYLYEQYF. This sequence joins TRBV6-1 and TRBJ2-7; D gene uncertain. The ends were cut back, 4 bases at V and 3 bases at J, with 10 bases in the middle. This CDR3 contains 13 residues. Germline loops: CDR1 MNHNS, CDR2 SASEGT.

The V gene is TRBV11-2, the J gene TRBJ2-7, with 10 bases matching TRBD1. Germline V gene data show CDR1 as SGHAT and CDR2 as FQNNGV. The CDR3 extends over 15 amino acids. Trimming cost V 0 bases and J 2 bases; bases outside gene matches: 1. CDR3 residues: CASSLEGQGTYEQYF. The CDR3 DNA reads as TGTGCCAGCAGCTTAGAGGGACAGGGGACCTACGAGCAGTACTTC.

The gene calls are TRBV29-1 and TRBJ2-3; D is perhaps TRBD2 (6 bases). CDR1 and CDR2 (germline): SQVTM, ANQGSEA. This CDR3 has 13 amino acids. Trimming pared 6 bases from V and 2 bases from J, leaving 12 bases between. CDR3 in DNA: TGCAGCGTAGGGACTGACTTCACAGATACGCAGTATTTT. It specifies CSVGTDFTDTQYF.

The chain combines TRBV6-5 with TRBJ2-3, with D uncertain. Trimming stripped 8 bases from V and 1 base from J, with 16 bases between. CDR3 length: 15 amino acids. Germline assignment: CDR1 MNHEY and CDR2 SVGAGI. The CDR3 DNA sequence: TGTGCCAGCTTGGATCTTGGGCGTGGCACAGATACGCAGTATTTT. It is translated as CASLDLGRGTDTQYF.

V gene TRBV4-1 combines with J gene TRBJ2-3; 11 nucleotides match TRBD2. CDR1 and CDR2 from the germline V gene are MGHRA and YSYEKL. V trimming: 1 base; J trimming: 2 bases; junction bases outside the gene matches: 2. The CDR3 loop spans 16 amino acids. The CDR3 DNA sequence: TGCGCCAGCAGCCAAGGGACTAGCGGGTACACAGATACGCAGTATTTT. This gives the protein CASSQGTSGYTDTQYF.

This clone has only one observation. This chain joins TRBV6-5 and TRBJ2-7; no clear D gene. From germline, CDR1 is MNHEY and CDR2 SVGAGI. Trimming took 6 bases from V and 5 from J, leaving 8 bases between them. The CDR3 runs 11 residues. The CDR3 DNA follows: TGTGCCAGCAGCCGCCGGGACGAGCAGTACTTC. Its protein product is CASSRRDEQYF.

This sequence joins TRBV5-1 and TRBJ2-1; possibly TRBD2 for D (5 bases). There are 15 residues in the CDR3. CDR1 is SGHRS and CDR2 is YFSETQ in the germline V gene. With 0 bases removed from V and 3 bases from J, the gap between germline ends came to 10 bases. CDR3 coding DNA: TGCGCCAGCAGCTTGGAACAGCGGCGCTACAATGAGCAGTTCTTC. It yields the protein CASSLEQRRYNEQFF.